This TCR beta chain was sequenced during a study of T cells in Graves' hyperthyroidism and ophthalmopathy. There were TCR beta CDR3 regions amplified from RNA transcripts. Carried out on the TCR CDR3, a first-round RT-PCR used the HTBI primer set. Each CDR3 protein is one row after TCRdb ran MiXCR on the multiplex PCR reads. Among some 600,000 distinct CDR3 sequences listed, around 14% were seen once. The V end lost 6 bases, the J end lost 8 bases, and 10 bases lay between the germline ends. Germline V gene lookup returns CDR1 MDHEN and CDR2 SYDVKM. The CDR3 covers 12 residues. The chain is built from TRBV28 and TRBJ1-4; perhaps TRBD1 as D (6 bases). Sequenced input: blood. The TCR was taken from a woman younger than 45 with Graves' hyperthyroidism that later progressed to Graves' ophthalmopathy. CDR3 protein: CASRSGEEKLFF. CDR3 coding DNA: TGTGCCAGCAGGTCAGGGGAAGAAAAACTGTTTTTT. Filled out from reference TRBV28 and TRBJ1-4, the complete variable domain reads DVKVTQSSRYLVKRTGEKVFLECVQDMDHENMFWYRQDPGLGLRLIYFSYDVKMKEKGDIPEGYSVSREKKERFSLILESASTNQTSMYLCASRSGEEKLFFGSGTQLSVL.